The clone carrying this T cell receptor (beta chain) was counted at least ten times. Antigen specificity is unknown. The sequenced fragment ends 3 residues before the CDR3 boundary, so the rest is inferred from the germline J gene. The sample belongs to a study of T cell clonality in common variable immunodeficiency. Study findings and constraints: Common variable immunodeficiency TCR beta sequences reportedly had fewer deletions and N-nucleotide insertions.

Germline V gene sequence: CDR1 LNHDA, CDR2 SQIVND (reference sequence). This CDR3 is built from 12 residues. Trimming pared 0 bases from V and 7 bases from J, leaving 4 bases between. Repertoires were generated with immunoSEQ multiplex PCR, while TCRdb's copy carries only in-frame clones and drops some. The sample has fewer than 75,000 clones, none seen only once. The sample consisted of peripheral blood mononuclear cells. The source is a person aged 18-70 years in good health. The gene calls are TRBV19 and TRBJ2-1; D unclear. CDR3 DNA, as far as it was read: TGTGCCAGTAGTATAGACCAAAATGAG. As protein: CASSIDQNE. The CDR3 reads in full as CASSIDQNEQFF. The entire variable domain, with the rest obtained from reference TRBV19 and TRBJ2-1, is as follows: DGGITQSPKYLFRKEGQNVTLSCEQNLNHDAMYWYRQDPGQGLRLIYYSQIVNDFQKGDIAEGYSVSREKKESFPLTVTSAQKNPTAFYLCASSIDQNEQFFGPGTRLTVL.